This TCR beta chain was obtained from a study of blood T cell repertoires in COVID-19. Study-wide background: The United States, Italy and Spain supplied acute and convalescent COVID-19 samples. Nucleic acid was either cDNA or gDNA, and it came from T cells, B-cell-depleted T cells, or PBMCs.

Method: immunoSEQ multiplex PCR; TCRdb's copy keeps in-frame clones and lacks some. The table shows 45,000 to 70,000 clones, with around nine tenths occurring only once. Followed longitudinally, the Seattle patients had been enrolled during active infection. V lost 4 bases and J 5 bases, leaving 10 bases between the germline ends. The length of the CDR3 is 12 residues. The sequence was collected from an older woman with COVID-19, enrolled during active disease. Sequencing input: peripheral blood. The chain is built from TRBV5-3 and TRBJ2-7; D ambiguous. TRBV5-3 is marked as an open reading frame, function uncertain. CDR3 DNA sequence: TGTGCCAGAAGCCTTATCTCTAACGAGCAGTACTTC. It codes for CARSLISNEQYF.